The T cell receptor (beta chain) described here comes from a study of blood T cell repertoires in COVID-19. For the study at large: There were acute and convalescent COVID-19 samples, and they came from the United States, Italy and Spain. T cells, B-cell-depleted T cells, or PBMCs supplied cDNA or gDNA.

Germline V gives CDR1 SGHNT, CDR2 YYREEE (reference sequence). CDR3 length: 15 residues. Trimming took 4 bases from V and 1 from J; bases not matched to a gene: 4. Original data processing: Reference gene primer amplification yielded estimated nucleated cell counts. TCRdb's table, derived via immunoSEQ multiplex PCR, lists solely in-frame clones and lacks some. Clone size and V and J calls were adopted from that table, with D and trimming inferred from the DNA. The table includes a few hundred thousand clones, over 75% detected once. The TCR originated in a woman between 45 and 60 years old with acute or convalescent COVID-19. The chain is built from TRBV5-4 and TRBJ2-2; 7 bases match TRBD1. Sequenced input: peripheral blood. The CDR3 reads CASSRGQVNTGELFF. CDR3 sequence (DNA): TGTGCCAGCAGCCGCGGACAGGTGAACACCGGGGAGCTGTTTTTT.